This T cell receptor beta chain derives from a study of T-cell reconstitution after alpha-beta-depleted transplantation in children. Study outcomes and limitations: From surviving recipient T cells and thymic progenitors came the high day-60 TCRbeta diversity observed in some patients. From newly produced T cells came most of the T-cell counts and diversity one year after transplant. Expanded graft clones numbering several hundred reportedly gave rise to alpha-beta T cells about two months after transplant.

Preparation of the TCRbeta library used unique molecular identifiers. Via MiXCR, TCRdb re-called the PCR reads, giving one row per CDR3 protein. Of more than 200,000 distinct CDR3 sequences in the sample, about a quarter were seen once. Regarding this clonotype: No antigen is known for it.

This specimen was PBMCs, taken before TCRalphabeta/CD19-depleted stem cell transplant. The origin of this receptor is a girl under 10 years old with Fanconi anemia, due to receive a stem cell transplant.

The CDR3 sequence: CSVTTGGMQETQYF. CDR3 DNA: TGCAGCGTTACCACAGGGGGCATGCAAGAGACCCAGTACTTC. The chain couples TRBV29-1 to TRBJ2-5; TRBD1 matches at 9 bases. Trimming took 5 bases from V and 2 from J; bases not matched to a gene: 6. This CDR3 spans 14 amino acids. Looked up from germline, CDR1 is SQVTM and CDR2 is ANQGSEA.